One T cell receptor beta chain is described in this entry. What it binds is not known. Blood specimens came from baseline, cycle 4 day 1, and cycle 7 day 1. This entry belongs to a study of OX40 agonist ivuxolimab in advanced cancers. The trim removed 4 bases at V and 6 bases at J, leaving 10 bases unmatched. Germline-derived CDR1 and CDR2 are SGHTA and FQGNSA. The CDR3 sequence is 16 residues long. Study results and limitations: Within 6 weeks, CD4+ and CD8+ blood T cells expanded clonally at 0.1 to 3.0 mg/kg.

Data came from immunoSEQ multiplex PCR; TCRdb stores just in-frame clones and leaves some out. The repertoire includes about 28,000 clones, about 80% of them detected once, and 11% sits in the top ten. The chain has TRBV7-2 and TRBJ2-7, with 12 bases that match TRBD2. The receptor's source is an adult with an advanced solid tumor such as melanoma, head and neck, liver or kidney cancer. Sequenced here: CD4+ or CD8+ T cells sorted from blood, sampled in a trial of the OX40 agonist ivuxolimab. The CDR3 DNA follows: TGTGCCAGCAGCTACCTAGCGGGGGGGCCTAACCCCGAGCAGTACTTC. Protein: CASSYLAGGPNPEQYF.